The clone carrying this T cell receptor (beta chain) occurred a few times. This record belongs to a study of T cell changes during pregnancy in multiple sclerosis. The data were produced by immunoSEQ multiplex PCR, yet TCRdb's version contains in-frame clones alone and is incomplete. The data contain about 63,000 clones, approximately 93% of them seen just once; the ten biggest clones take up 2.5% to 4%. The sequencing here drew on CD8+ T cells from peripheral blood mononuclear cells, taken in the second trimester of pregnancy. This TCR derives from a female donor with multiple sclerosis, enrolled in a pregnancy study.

The CDR3 DNA sequence: TGTGCCAGCAGGGAGCGAAATGAAGCTTTCTTT. Translation gives CASRERNEAFF. J is TRBJ1-1 and V is TRBV2, with no clear D. This CDR3 region has 11 residues. The V gene's germline CDR1 is SNHLY and CDR2 FYNNEI. V lost 6 bases and J lost 7, with 9 bases in between.